This entry lists 2 T cell receptor beta chains sequenced from one sample in a study of identifying expanded T cells in peripheral blood. TCRdb keeps only in-frame clones here, not all; method: immunoSEQ multiplex PCR. The data show 85,000 to 90,000 clones, with around 87% seen just once and approximately 5.6% held by the top ten. Input material: blood. The receptors were gathered from a person aged 18 to 75 in good health.

CDR3 nucleotides: TGCGCCAGCAGCTCGAGTCCCGGGACAGTCCAAGAGACCCAGTACTTC. This codes for CASSSSPGTVQETQYF. The chain is built from TRBV5-1 and TRBJ2-5, with 7 positions matching TRBD1. The V segment lost 3 bases and the J segment 1 base; nucleotides outside the gene matches: 9. In germline, CDR1 is SGHRS, CDR2 YFSETQ. The CDR3 loop spans 16 amino acids.

The chain carries TRBV7-9 and TRBJ1-1; D may be TRBD1 (5 bases). The V gene's germline CDR1 is SEHNR and CDR2 FQNEAQ (reference sequence). The length of the CDR3 is 16 residues. Deletions cut 5 bases from V and 3 bases from J, with 19 bases between. This CDR3 reads CASSAGGTEVDTEAFF. The CDR3 DNA reads TGTGCCAGCAGCGCTGGGGGTACGGAGGTAGACACTGAAGCTTTCTTT.